These 5 T cell receptor beta chains share one sample of origin, sequenced in a study of blood T cell repertoires in COVID-19. Some clones are missing from TCRdb's copy, which holds only in-frame ones; the method was immunoSEQ multiplex PCR. The sample carries around 300,000 clones, nearly 90% recorded once. The source material was PBMCs or T cells enriched from blood (not recorded which). The receptor source for this set is a woman aged 30 to 39 who had recovered from COVID-19.

This clone was seen just once. This CDR3 is CASSQDRRTGAGGEKLFF. CDR3 coding DNA: TGTGCCAGCAGCCAAGATAGGAGGACAGGGGCTGGCGGTGAAAAACTGTTTTTT. The V call is TRBV3-1 (or the pseudogene TRBV3-2), the J call TRBJ1-4, with 9 bases aligning to TRBD1. The CDR3 loop spans 18 amino acids. Per the germline V gene, CDR1 is LGHDT and CDR2 is YNNKEL (reference sequence). Germline trimming cut 0 bases from V and 7 bases from J; bases unmatched to any gene: 12.

This chain joins TRBV6-5 and TRBJ1-3; 7 bases map to TRBD1. CDR1 is MNHEY, CDR2 SVGAGI, per germline. This CDR3 contains 15 residues. With V trimmed by 5 bases and J by 4 bases, 8 bases remained unmatched. CDR3 residues: CASSTLTGKGNTIYF. The CDR3 nucleotides are TGTGCCAGCAGTACCCTGACAGGGAAAGGAAACACCATATATTTT.

This chain connects TRBV12-5 to TRBJ2-1, with D possibly TRBD1 on 6 matching bases. V lost 0 bases and J 0 bases, leaving 18 bases between the germline ends. This CDR3 has 19 residues. The V gene's germline CDR1 is LGHNT and CDR2 FRNRAP. The CDR3 DNA follows: TGTGCTAGTGGTTTGGTAGTTTGGGGGCAGTTAAGCTCCTACAATGAGCAGTTCTTC. Translation: CASGLVVWGQLSSYNEQFF.

This clone was found once. The rearrangement joins TRBV30 to TRBJ2-7, with D possibly being TRBD1 (5 bases). Germline V CDR1 and CDR2: GTSNPN, SVGIG (reference sequence). Trimming shortened V by 1 base and J by 6 bases, and 10 bases separated the two germline ends. The CDR3 has 12 residues. CDR3 sequence reads: CAWSGGPGEQYF. The CDR3 DNA follows: TGTGCCTGGAGTGGGGGCCCGGGCGAGCAGTACTTC. The variable domain in full, with the rest retrieved from reference TRBV30 and TRBJ2-7, is SQTIHQWPATLVQPVGSPLSLECTVEGTSNPNLYWYRQAAGRGLQLLFYSVGIGQISSEVPQNLSASRPQDRQFILSSKKLLLSDSGFYLCAWSGGPGEQYFGPGTRLTVT.

The V gene is TRBV19, the J gene TRBJ2-5, with TRBD2 as a possible D gene (6 bases). Germline CDR1 and CDR2: LNHDA and SQIVND (reference sequence). The length of the CDR3 is 15 residues. V was clipped by 1 base and J by 2 bases, with 11 bases between them. The CDR3, as DNA: TGTGCCAGTAGTATAGGCGCAGGGACTCAAGAGACCCAGTACTTC. It specifies CASSIGAGTQETQYF.